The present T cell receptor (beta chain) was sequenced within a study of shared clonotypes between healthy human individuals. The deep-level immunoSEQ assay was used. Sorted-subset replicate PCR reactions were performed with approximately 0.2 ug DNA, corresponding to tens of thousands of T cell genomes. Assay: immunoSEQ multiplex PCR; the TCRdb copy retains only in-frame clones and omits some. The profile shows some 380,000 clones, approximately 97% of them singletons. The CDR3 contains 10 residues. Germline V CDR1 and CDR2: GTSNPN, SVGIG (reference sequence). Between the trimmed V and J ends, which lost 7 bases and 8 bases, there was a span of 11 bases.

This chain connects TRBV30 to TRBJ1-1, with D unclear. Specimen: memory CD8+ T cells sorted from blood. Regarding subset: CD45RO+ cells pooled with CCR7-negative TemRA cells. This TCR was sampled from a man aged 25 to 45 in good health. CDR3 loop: CASCYPEAFF. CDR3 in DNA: TGTGCCTCTTGTTATCCCGAAGCTTTCTTT.